Below are 25 T cell receptor beta chains sequenced from a single sample in a study of blood T cell repertoires in COVID-19. Sequenced by immunoSEQ multiplex PCR; TCRdb stores in-frame clones only, minus some. Of a few hundred thousand clones listed, about nine tenths are singletons. Sequenced input: peripheral blood. These receptors came from a man between 60 and 75 years old who had recovered from COVID-19.

This clone was detected only once. The V gene is TRBV2, the J gene TRBJ2-5; 11 bases are shared with TRBD1. Trimming cost V 5 bases and J 2 bases; bases outside gene matches: 4. This CDR3 spans 15 amino acids. Germline V gene sequence: CDR1 SNHLY, CDR2 FYNNEI. The CDR3 DNA sequence: TGTGCCAGCAGTCTGGGACAGGGGGAACAAGAGACCCAGTACTTC. Protein product: CASSLGQGEQETQYF. The full variable domain, with the rest looked up from reference TRBV2 and TRBJ2-5, is EPEVTQTPSHQVTQMGQEVILRCVPISNHLYFYWYRQILGQKVEFLVSFYNNEISEKSEIFDDQFSVERPDGSNFTLKIRSTKLEDSAMYFCASSLGQGEQETQYFGPGTRLLVL.

The V and J genes are TRBV9 and TRBJ2-3, with TRBD2 matching 8 bases. Germline lookup yields CDR1 SGDLS and CDR2 YYNGEE. This CDR3 has 16 residues. V lost 4 bases, J lost 0 bases, and 7 bases stayed unmatched. The CDR3 DNA sequence: TGTGCCAGCAGCTCCTACAGCGGGGGAAGCACAGATACGCAGTATTTT. Translation gives CASSSYSGGSTDTQYF.

This sequence joins TRBV11-2 and TRBJ2-1; maybe TRBD2 (6 bases). The CDR3 covers 17 residues. Looked up from germline, CDR1 is SGHAT and CDR2 is FQNNGV. Trimming left V 3 bases short and J 3 bases short, with 18 bases between. The CDR3 sequence is CASSFGYGGSIYNEQFF. DNA for the CDR3: TGTGCCAGCAGCTTTGGATACGGGGGTTCAATCTACAATGAGCAGTTCTTC. Complete variable domain (other parts from reference TRBV11-2 and TRBJ2-1): EAGVAQSPRYKIIEKRQSVAFWCNPISGHATLYWYQQILGQGPKLLIQFQNNGVVDDSQLPKDRFSAERLKGVDSTLKIQPAKLEDSAVYLCASSFGYGGSIYNEQFFGPGTRLTVL.

This clone was seen a single time. V gene TRBV29-1 combines with J gene TRBJ2-3, with D unclear. Trimming shortened V by 8 bases and J by 0 bases, and 9 bases separated the two germline ends. Germline V gene lookup returns CDR1 SQVTM and CDR2 ANQGSEA. The CDR3 length is 12 residues. CDR3 protein: CSSPTSTDTQYF. CDR3 nucleotide sequence: TGCAGCTCCCCTACTAGCACAGATACGCAGTATTTT.

V gene TRBV4-2 combines with J gene TRBJ1-1, with a tentative D call TRBD1 (6 bases). The CDR3 sequence is 14 residues long. The germline V and J ends were trimmed by 3 bases and 5 bases, with 13 bases remaining between them. Germline loops: CDR1 LGHNA, CDR2 YNFKEQ. The CDR3 sequence is CASSHVYRDTEAFF. DNA for the CDR3: TGTGCCAGCAGCCATGTTTACAGGGATACTGAAGCTTTCTTT.

The chain carries TRBV7-2 and TRBJ1-4, with 11 bases fitting TRBD1. The CDR3 is 18 residues long. CDR1 and CDR2 (germline): SGHTA, FQGNSA. With V trimmed by 4 bases and J by 2 bases, 9 bases remained unmatched. The CDR3 loop reads CASSSPGTGGVTNEKLFF. For the CDR3, the DNA is TGTGCCAGCAGCTCCCCCGGGACAGGGGGAGTGACTAATGAAAAACTGTTTTTT. The complete variable domain, with remaining parts taken from reference TRBV7-2 and TRBJ1-4, reads GAGVSQSPSNKVTEKGKDVELRCDPISGHTALYWYRQSLGQGLEFLIYFQGNSAPDKSGLPSDRFSAERTGGSVSTLTIQRTQQEDSAVYLCASSSPGTGGVTNEKLFFGSGTQLSVL.

This chain connects TRBV6-5 to TRBJ2-7; 9 nucleotides align to TRBD2. Germline loops: CDR1 MNHEY, CDR2 SVGAGI. The V segment lost 6 bases and the J segment 5 bases; nucleotides outside the gene matches: 11. The CDR3 spans 15 residues. The CDR3 DNA reads as TGTGCCAGCAGGGGGGTGGCTAGCGGGGCCCACGAGCAGTACTTC. This encodes CASRGVASGAHEQYF.

The rearrangement links TRBV19 to TRBJ2-1; 9 bases align to TRBD2. J lost 6 bases, V lost 0 bases, and 6 bases had no gene match. CDR3 length: 16 amino acids. The V gene's germline CDR1 is LNHDA and CDR2 SQIVND (reference sequence). CDR3 bases: TGTGCCAGTAGTATAGATCGGGTAGCGGGAGCCAATGAGCAGTTCTTC. Amino acid sequence: CASSIDRVAGANEQFF.

This chain uses TRBV19 with TRBJ1-5, with TRBD1 as a possible D gene (6 bases). Germline CDR1 is LNHDA and CDR2 is SQIVND (reference sequence). This CDR3 spans 15 amino acids. Trimming removed 1 base at V and 6 bases at J, with 13 bases between. CDR3 sequence (DNA): TGTGCCAGTAGTATAGCTTGGGGGGGCGGTCAGCCCCAGCATTTT. Its translation is CASSIAWGGGQPQHF.

Only one count was recorded for this clone. The rearrangement links TRBV5-1 to TRBJ1-2; 8 nucleotides line up with TRBD1. Trimming took 1 base from V and 8 from J; bases not matched to a gene: 7. CDR3 length: 14 residues. CDR1 SGHRS and CDR2 YFSETQ come from the germline V gene. The CDR3 coding sequence is TGCGCCAGCAGCTTGTGGGCAGGGGGCGGCGGCTACACCTTC. Residues: CASSLWAGGGGYTF.

The V gene is TRBV25-1, the J gene TRBJ1-6; 7 bases agree with TRBD1. Germline trimming cut 3 bases from V and 7 bases from J; bases unmatched to any gene: 3. The CDR3 runs 14 residues. Germline loops: CDR1 MGHDK, CDR2 SYGVNS. The CDR3 bases are TGTGCCAGCAGTGAGTTGACAGGGAATTCACCCCTCCACTTT. Protein sequence: CASSELTGNSPLHF.

The gene calls are TRBV7-9 and TRBJ1-2; 11 bases are shared with TRBD1. Germline CDR1 and CDR2: SEHNR and FQNEAQ (reference sequence). J gave up 6 bases and V 4 bases, and 7 bases lay outside the gene matches. This CDR3 comprises 15 residues. CDR3 DNA sequence: TGTGCCAGCAGCTCCCGGGACAGGGGGTGGGATGGCTACACCTTC. Its translation is CASSSRDRGWDGYTF.

This clone has just one count. The rearrangement uses TRBV9 and TRBJ1-6, with D possibly matching TRBD1 (6 bases). Deletions cut 5 bases from V and 7 bases from J, with 13 bases between. Germline V gene sequence: CDR1 SGDLS, CDR2 YYNGEE. The CDR3 contains 14 residues. This chain's CDR3 is CASSPGQHNSPLHF. In DNA, the CDR3 is TGTGCCAGCAGTCCAGGACAGCACAATTCACCCCTCCACTTT.

CDR3 amino acids: CASSPWTGIGNTEAFF. CDR3 bases: TGTGCCAGCAGCCCCTGGACAGGGATTGGGAACACTGAAGCTTTCTTT. J is TRBJ1-1 and V is TRBV7-8, with TRBD1 matching 8 bases. The CDR3 consists of 16 residues. Trimming at V came to 5 bases and at J to 1 base, leaving 9 bases not matched to a gene. The V gene's germline CDR1 is SGHVS and CDR2 FQNEAQ.

The chain couples TRBV19 to TRBJ1-4; D gene unclear. Germline CDR1 reads LNHDA; CDR2 reads SQIVND (reference sequence). The CDR3 is 16 residues long. Trimming took 1 base from V and 7 from J, leaving 16 bases between them. The DNA of the CDR3 is TGTGCCAGTAGTATAGTTTTGCGGACCCGGGGTGAAAAACTGTTTTTT. Encoded protein: CASSIVLRTRGEKLFF.

V gene TRBV6-5 combines with J gene TRBJ1-1; D unclear. CDR3 length: 12 residues. Germline values: CDR1 MNHEY, CDR2 SVGAGI. The V gene lost 2 bases and the J gene lost 5 bases, with 6 bases spanning the gap. CDR3 amino acids: CASSYPETEAFF. The DNA of the CDR3 is TGTGCCAGCAGTTACCCCGAGACTGAAGCTTTCTTT.

This rearrangement joins TRBV4-1 to TRBJ1-2; TRBD1 aligns across 11 bases. CDR1 is MGHRA, CDR2 YSYEKL, per germline. The V and J ends lost 0 bases and 4 bases, in that order; junction bases with no gene match: 10. This CDR3 has 18 amino acids. The CDR3 loop is CASSQDGGTGGKIYGYTF. CDR3 DNA sequence: TGCGCCAGCAGCCAAGATGGAGGGACAGGGGGAAAAATCTATGGCTACACCTTC.

This sequence joins TRBV9 and TRBJ1-5; D is undetermined. Germline V gene sequence: CDR1 SGDLS, CDR2 YYNGEE. The length of the CDR3 is 14 residues. V lost 1 base and J 8 bases, leaving 13 bases between the germline ends. The CDR3 DNA reads TGTGCCAGCAGCGTAACGGCAGGCCGAGAGCCCCAGCATTTT. Amino acids: CASSVTAGREPQHF. Filled out from reference TRBV9 and TRBJ1-5, the complete variable domain reads DSGVTQTPKHLITATGQRVTLRCSPRSGDLSVYWYQQSLDQGLQFLIQYYNGEERAKGNILERFSAQQFPDLHSELNLSSLELGDSALYFCASSVTAGREPQHFGDGTRLSIL.

The count of this clone is one. The rearrangement joins TRBV3-1 (or the pseudogene TRBV3-2) to TRBJ2-5, with TRBD2 identical over 16 bases. The length of the CDR3 is 19 residues. The germline V gene encodes CDR1 LGHDT and CDR2 YNNKEL (reference sequence). Germline trimming cut 5 bases from V and 6 bases from J; bases unmatched to any gene: 15. CDR3 nucleotide sequence: TGTGCCAGCAGCACCCATACCGGGACTAGCGGGGGGGCTGTGAAGACCCAGTACTTC. It encodes CASSTHTGTSGGAVKTQYF.

The chain combines TRBV15 with TRBJ2-7, with D possibly matching TRBD2 (5 bases). CDR1 LNHNV and CDR2 YYDKDF come from the germline V gene (reference sequence). The CDR3 runs 14 residues. V lost 0 bases to trimming and J lost 7 bases, with 13 bases between them. In DNA, the CDR3 is TGTGCCACCAGCAGAGATCGGGAAGCGTGGGAGCAGTACTTC. It is translated as CATSRDREAWEQYF. Complete variable domain (other parts from reference TRBV15 and TRBJ2-7): DAMVIQNPRYQVTQFGKPVTLSCSQTLNHNVMYWYQQKSSQAPKLLFHYYDKDFNNEADTPDNFQSRRPNTSFCFLDIRSPGLGDTAMYLCATSRDREAWEQYFGPGTRLTVT.

The chain is built from TRBV9 and TRBJ2-3, with 9 bases fitting TRBD2. V lost 0 bases, J lost 2 bases, and 1 base stayed unmatched. CDR3 size: 15 residues. Germline V CDR1 and CDR2: SGDLS, YYNGEE. CDR3 loop: CASSVGGGATDTQYF. CDR3 coding DNA: TGTGCCAGCAGCGTAGGCGGGGGGGCCACAGATACGCAGTATTTT.

The chain is built from TRBV5-6 and TRBJ1-5, with TRBD1 matching over 8 bases. CDR1 and CDR2 from the germline V gene are SGHDT and YYEEEE. The junction had 7 bases not matched to a gene; V was cut back by 1 base and J by 1 base. The CDR3 covers 17 residues. The CDR3 DNA reads TGTGCCAGCAGCTTGAAGGACAGGGACGGGAGCAATCAGCCCCAGCATTTT. This sequence encodes CASSLKDRDGSNQPQHF.

This clone was picked up one time. This rearrangement joins TRBV7-2 to TRBJ1-3, with D perhaps matching TRBD1 (6 bases). Trimming removed 4 bases at V and 0 bases at J, with 13 bases between. Germline V gene sequence: CDR1 SGHTA, CDR2 FQGNSA. CDR3 length equals 16 residues. CDR3 in DNA: TGTGCCAGCAGCTACTACCGGGACAACTCTGGAAACACCATATATTTT. This codes for CASSYYRDNSGNTIYF.

This chain joins TRBV19 and TRBJ1-2, with 8 bases that match TRBD1. This CDR3 region has 12 residues. The J segment lost 6 bases and the V segment lost 8 bases, leaving 5 bases of the junction unmatched. Germline CDR1 LNHDA, CDR2 SQIVND (reference sequence). The CDR3 loop reads CASEGQAHGYTF. The CDR3 coding sequence is TGTGCCAGTGAGGGACAGGCACATGGCTACACCTTC.

With respect to this clone: Other DNA sequences in this specimen translate into the identical CDR3. The chain joins TRBV9 to TRBJ1-2; D remains unclear. The CDR3 is 14 residues long. Trimming stripped 3 bases from V and 2 bases from J, with 11 bases between. Looked up from germline, CDR1 is SGDLS and CDR2 is YYNGEE. The CDR3 DNA sequence: TGTGCCAGCAGCGCCAGGACGGGAAACTATGGCTACACCTTC. Amino acids: CASSARTGNYGYTF.